Below are 27 T cell receptor beta chains sequenced from a single sample in a study of preoperative IRX-2 immunotherapy in early breast cancer. Treatment defined: preoperative locoregional IRX-2 cytokine immunotherapy. Sequencing was performed with immunoSEQ multiplex PCR; in TCRdb, only in-frame clones are kept and a portion is missing. Among over 25,000 clones listed, about 68% were seen once. The input for sequencing was lymph node tissue, taken after IRX-2 immunotherapy. The receptors stem from a human donor with breast cancer.

The V and J genes are TRBV5-1 and TRBJ1-2; TRBD1 aligns across 7 bases. V lost 0 bases to trimming and J lost 3 bases; unmatched junction nucleotides: 8. The germline V gene has CDR1 SGHRS and CDR2 YFSETQ. The CDR3 is 16 amino acids. CDR3: CASSLEGSGQYYGYTF. CDR3 DNA sequence: TGCGCCAGCAGCTTGGAGGGCTCGGGACAGTACTATGGCTACACCTTC. Variable domain in full (rest from reference TRBV5-1 and TRBJ1-2): KAGVTQTPRYLIKTRGQQVTLSCSPISGHRSVSWYQQTPGQGLQFLFEYFSETQRNKGNFPGRFSGRQFSNSRSEMNVSTLELGDSALYLCASSLEGSGQYYGYTFGSGTRLTVV.

The CDR3 here is CASSRDKINTGELFF. CDR3 DNA: TGTGCCAGCAGTCGGGACAAAATAAACACCGGGGAGCTGTTTTTT. This chain connects TRBV6-8 to TRBJ2-2; weak D call: TRBD1 (6 bases). The V and J ends lost 5 bases and 2 bases respectively, with 12 bases between them. CDR1 is MNHGY, CDR2 SAAAGT, per germline. The CDR3 has 15 residues.

The genes are TRBV11-3 and TRBJ2-2; 11 nucleotides match TRBD1. J was trimmed by 0 bases and V by 3 bases; bases with no gene match: 9. CDR1 and CDR2 from the germline V gene are SGHNT and YENEEA. The CDR3 consists of 19 residues. The CDR3 coding sequence is TGTGCCAGCAGCTTTAAATTACTGGGACAGGGGGCGAACACCGGGGAGCTGTTTTTT. This codes for CASSFKLLGQGANTGELFF.

The chain has TRBV7-1 and TRBJ1-2; D remains unclear. TRBV7-1 is marked as an open reading frame, function uncertain. The CDR3 spans 14 residues. Trimming removed 4 bases at V and 3 bases at J, with 12 bases between. This CDR3 reads CASSLVGLDYGYTF. CDR3 DNA sequence: TGTGCCAGCAGCTTGGTCGGGCTAGACTATGGCTACACCTTC.

The J gene is TRBJ2-5, the V gene TRBV6-8; possible D gene TRBD2, 7 bases. Germline lookup yields CDR1 MNHGY and CDR2 SAAAGT. The V end was cut by 3 bases, the J end by 1 base, with 9 bases between. This CDR3 region has 14 residues. CDR3 sequence: CASSYGGAQETQYF. The CDR3 region has the DNA TGTGCCAGCAGTTATGGGGGGGCCCAAGAGACCCAGTACTTC.

The V and J genes are TRBV29-1 and TRBJ2-7; 8 nucleotides align to TRBD2. V lost 1 base and J lost 4; bases outside the gene matches: 6. Germline assignment: CDR1 SQVTM and CDR2 ANQGSEA. The CDR3 runs to 14 residues. In nucleotides, the CDR3 is TGCAGCGTTGAAGGTGGTCGGGGGGGGTACGAGCAGTACTTC. Residues: CSVEGGRGGYEQYF.

CDR3 in amino acids: CASSLGGGHSYEQYF. CDR3 coding DNA: TGTGCCAGCAGCTTAGGAGGAGGACATTCCTACGAGCAGTACTTC. The rearrangement links TRBV7-4 to TRBJ2-7, with D perhaps given as TRBD1 or TRBD2 (5 bases each). CDR1 and CDR2 from the germline V gene are SGHVT and SQSDAQ. CDR3 length: 15 amino acids. V was trimmed by 1 base and J by 1 base, leaving 11 bases between them.

This clone turned up a few times. The chain joins TRBV15 to TRBJ2-7; TRBD1 is a possible D gene (6 bases). The V and J ends lost 5 bases and 4 bases respectively, with 15 bases between them. The CDR3 length is 14 residues. The germline V gene has CDR1 LNHNV and CDR2 YYDKDF (reference sequence). The CDR3 spells CATSPDSEEYEQYF. In nucleotides, the CDR3 is TGTGCCACCAGCCCGGACAGCGAAGAATACGAGCAGTACTTC.

The chain has TRBV10-2 and TRBJ2-3, with D perhaps given as TRBD1 or TRBD2 (5 bases each). Trimming removed 2 bases from V and 2 bases from J, with 17 bases in between. This CDR3 spans 17 amino acids. Germline V gene lookup returns CDR1 WSHSY and CDR2 SAAADI. The CDR3, as DNA: TGCGCCAGCAGTGAGGTGGGGACGGCACTCACCACAGATACGCAGTATTTT. It encodes CASSEVGTALTTDTQYF.

The V call is TRBV12-5, the J call TRBJ2-1; D might be TRBD1 or TRBD2, each matching 5 bases. CDR3 length equals 14 residues. CDR1 is LGHNT and CDR2 is FRNRAP in the germline V gene. CDR3 protein: CATDSRGFYNEQFF. CDR3 bases: TGTGCCACCGACTCCCGGGGCTTTTACAATGAGCAGTTCTTC.

This chain uses TRBV6-8 with TRBJ2-6; D is unresolved. Deletions cut 2 bases from V and 0 bases from J, with 17 bases between. The CDR3 has 19 amino acids. Germline V lookup: CDR1 MNHGY, CDR2 SAAAGT. CDR3 DNA: TGTGCCAGCAGTTACAATATACTACAGTTAAGCTCTGGGGCCAACGTCCTGACTTTC. It specifies CASSYNILQLSSGANVLTF.

The chain joins TRBV11-3 to TRBJ2-1; 7 bases agree with TRBD2. The CDR3 sequence is 17 residues long. Germline V gene lookup returns CDR1 SGHNT and CDR2 YENEEA. V was pared by 5 bases and J by 1 base, with 11 bases of the junction left unmatched. The DNA of the CDR3 is TGTGCCAGCAGCCGGAGAGGGAGGGGTGGTTCCTACAATGAGCAGTTCTTC. This encodes CASSRRGRGGSYNEQFF.

The rearrangement links TRBV11-3 to TRBJ2-5; 9 nucleotides align to TRBD1. The germline CDR1 and CDR2 sequences are SGHNT and YENEEA. The CDR3 covers 15 residues. With V trimmed by 4 bases and J by 5 bases, 8 bases remained unmatched. CDR3 bases: TGTGCCAGCAGCTATAACAGGGGGCCGGGGGAGACCCAGTACTTC. Protein: CASSYNRGPGETQYF.

In its sample, this clone was seen once. This chain links TRBV7-1 with TRBJ1-5, with unresolved D. TRBV7-1 is an ORF, and what it does is uncertain. The CDR3 has 13 residues. Trimming pared 4 bases from V and 5 bases from J, leaving 9 bases between. CDR3 bases: TGTGCCAGCAGCTTAGCAGGTGATCAGCCCCAGCATTTT. Translating gives CASSLAGDQPQHF.

This chain connects TRBV19 to TRBJ1-1, with a weak D call TRBD1 (5 bases). CDR1 is LNHDA and CDR2 is SQIVND in the germline V gene (reference sequence). The CDR3 length is 14 residues. Between the trimmed V and J ends, which lost 2 bases and 3 bases, there was a span of 10 bases. The CDR3 bases are TGTGCCAGTAGTATACGGGGGGATGACACTGAAGCTTTCTTT. Encoded protein: CASSIRGDDTEAFF.

The rearrangement uses TRBV29-1 and TRBJ2-3, with 7 bases identical to TRBD2. The V and J ends lost 7 bases and 4 bases, in that order; junction bases with no gene match: 14. The CDR3 runs to 15 residues. From germline, CDR1 is SQVTM and CDR2 ANQGSEA. CDR3 DNA sequence: TGCAGCGGCAGACAAGCGGGAAGCGGATCAGATACGCAGTATTTT. Protein sequence: CSGRQAGSGSDTQYF.

Only one count was recorded for this clone. The chain carries TRBV7-7 and TRBJ2-1, with 14 bases lining up with TRBD2. The CDR3 loop spans 16 amino acids. The germline V gene encodes CDR1 SSHAT and CDR2 FNYEAQ (reference sequence). The ends lost 2 bases at V and 6 bases at J; junction bases unmatched: 3. The CDR3 reads CASSLLTSGRANEQFF. The DNA for the CDR3 is TGTGCCAGCAGCTTATTGACTAGCGGGAGGGCCAATGAGCAGTTCTTC.

Only one count was recorded for this clone. This chain links TRBV18 with TRBJ1-1; D call uncertain. V lost 2 bases and J lost 1, with 11 bases in between. CDR1 KGHSH and CDR2 LQKENI come from the germline V gene. The CDR3 extends over 15 amino acids. This CDR3 reads CASSPNSGQNTEAFF. Written as DNA, the CDR3 is TGTGCCAGCTCACCAAATTCTGGGCAGAACACTGAAGCTTTCTTT.

CDR3 bases: TGTGCCAGCCAGGGACTAGCGGGAGGGGTCTACGAGCAGTACTTC. Its protein is CASQGLAGGVYEQYF. J is TRBJ2-7 and V is TRBV28, with 16 bases that match TRBD2. V trimming: 8 bases; J trimming: 3 bases; junction bases outside the gene matches: 4. The CDR3 runs 15 residues. Germline V gene data show CDR1 as MDHEN and CDR2 as SYDVKM.

V gene TRBV11-3 combines with J gene TRBJ2-3; TRBD2 aligns across 9 bases. Germline-derived CDR1 and CDR2 are SGHNT and YENEEA. The J segment lost 6 bases and the V segment lost 3 bases, leaving 13 bases of the junction unmatched. This CDR3 contains 17 residues. The CDR3, as DNA: TGTGCCAGCAGCTTGGCCGGACTAGCGCCCCGGGGGGATACGCAGTATTTT. This encodes CASSLAGLAPRGDTQYF. The complete variable domain, with remaining parts taken from reference TRBV11-3 and TRBJ2-3, reads EAGVVQSPRYKIIEKKQPVAFWCNPISGHNTLYWYLQNLGQGPELLIRYENEEAVDDSQLPKDRFSAERLKGVDSTLKIQPAELGDSAVYLCASSLAGLAPRGDTQYFGPGTRLTVL.

The genes are TRBV1 and TRBJ1-1. TRBV1 is a pseudogene. The CDR3 extends over 16 amino acids. The CDR3 nucleotides read TGCGCCAGCAGCCAAGAATTCGGAGGGATTAGCACTGAAGCTTTCTTT. This codes for CASSQEFGGISTEAFF.

A few counts support this clone. V usage is TRBV6-8 and J usage is TRBJ2-1; 10 nucleotides agree with TRBD2. The CDR3 consists of 16 residues. Germline V gene sequence: CDR1 MNHGY, CDR2 SAAAGT. V lost 6 bases and J lost 0; bases outside the gene matches: 5. CDR3 DNA sequence: TGTGCCAGCAGCCGATCTAGCGGGAGCTCCTACAATGAGCAGTTCTTC. Encoded protein: CASSRSSGSSYNEQFF.

The J gene is TRBJ2-7, the V gene TRBV11-3, with 9 bases identical to TRBD1. CDR1 and CDR2 (germline): SGHNT, YENEEA. V trimming: 3 bases; J trimming: 5 bases; junction bases outside the gene matches: 8. The CDR3 is 15 residues long. The CDR3 protein is CASSLRGQGTHEQYF. The DNA of the CDR3 is TGTGCCAGCAGCTTGCGGGGACAGGGTACCCACGAGCAGTACTTC.

The rearrangement uses TRBV14 and TRBJ1-2; maybe TRBD1 (5 bases). Per germline, CDR1 SGHDN and CDR2 FVKESK. This CDR3 has 14 residues. V was pared by 4 bases and J by 8 bases, with 17 bases between. Here the CDR3 reads CASSRATGLWGYTF. The CDR3 DNA is TGTGCCAGCAGCCGAGCAACGGGACTGTGGGGCTACACCTTC.

The rearrangement joins TRBV7-6 to TRBJ2-3; D uncertain. From germline, CDR1 is SGHVS and CDR2 FNYEAQ. The length of the CDR3 is 14 residues. V lost 1 base and J 5 bases, leaving 10 bases between the germline ends. The DNA for the CDR3 is TGTGCCAGCAGCTTAGTAGGCCAAGGAGATACGCAGTATTTT. Translated, it gives CASSLVGQGDTQYF.

This chain connects TRBV28 to TRBJ1-2; D may be TRBD1 (5 bases). V was shortened by 5 bases and J by 8 bases, with 21 bases between the two germline ends. Germline-derived CDR1 and CDR2 are MDHEN and SYDVKM. CDR3 length equals 15 residues. The DNA of the CDR3 is TGTGCCAGCAGTACTTTTATCGACAGCGTGAGGGGCTACACCTTC. The encoded protein is CASSTFIDSVRGYTF.

The V gene is TRBV11-3, the J gene TRBJ2-7, with D perhaps TRBD1 or TRBD2 (5 bases each). Germline CDR1 reads SGHNT; CDR2 reads YENEEA. This CDR3 is built from 14 residues. Trimming removed 5 bases from V and 0 bases from J, with 11 bases in between. The CDR3 region is CASSPRDASYEQYF. The CDR3 region has the DNA TGTGCCAGCAGCCCACGGGACGCCTCCTACGAGCAGTACTTC.